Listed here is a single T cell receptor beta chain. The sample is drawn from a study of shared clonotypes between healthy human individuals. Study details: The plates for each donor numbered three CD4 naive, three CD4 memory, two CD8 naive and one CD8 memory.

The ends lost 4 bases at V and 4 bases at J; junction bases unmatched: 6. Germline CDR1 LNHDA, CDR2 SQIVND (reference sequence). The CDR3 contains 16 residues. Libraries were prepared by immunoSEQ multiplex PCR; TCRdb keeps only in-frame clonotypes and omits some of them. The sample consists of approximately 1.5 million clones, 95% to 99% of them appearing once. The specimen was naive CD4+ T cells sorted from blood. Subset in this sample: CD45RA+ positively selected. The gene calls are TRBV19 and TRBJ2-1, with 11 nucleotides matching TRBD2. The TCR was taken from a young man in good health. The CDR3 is CASSRLAGRGYNEQFF. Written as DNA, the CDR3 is TGTGCCAGTAGTAGACTAGCGGGAAGAGGGTACAATGAGCAGTTCTTC. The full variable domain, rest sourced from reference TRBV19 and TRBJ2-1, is DGGITQSPKYLFRKEGQNVTLSCEQNLNHDAMYWYRQDPGQGLRLIYYSQIVNDFQKGDIAEGYSVSREKKESFPLTVTSAQKNPTAFYLCASSRLAGRGYNEQFFGPGTRLTVL.